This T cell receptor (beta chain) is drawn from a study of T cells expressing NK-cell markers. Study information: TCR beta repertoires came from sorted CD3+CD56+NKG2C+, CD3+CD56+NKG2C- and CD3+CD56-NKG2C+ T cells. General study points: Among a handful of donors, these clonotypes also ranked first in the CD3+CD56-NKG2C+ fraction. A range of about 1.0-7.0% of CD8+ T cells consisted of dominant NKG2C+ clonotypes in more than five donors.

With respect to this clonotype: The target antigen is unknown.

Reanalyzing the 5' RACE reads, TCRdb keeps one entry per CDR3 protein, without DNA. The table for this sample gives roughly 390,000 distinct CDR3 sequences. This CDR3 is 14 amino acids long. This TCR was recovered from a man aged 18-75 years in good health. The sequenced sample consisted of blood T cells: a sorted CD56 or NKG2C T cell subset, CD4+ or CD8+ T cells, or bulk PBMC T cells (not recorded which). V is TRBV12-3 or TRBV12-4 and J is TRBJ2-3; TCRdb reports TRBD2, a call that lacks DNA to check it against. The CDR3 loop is CASSLSHNTNTQYF.